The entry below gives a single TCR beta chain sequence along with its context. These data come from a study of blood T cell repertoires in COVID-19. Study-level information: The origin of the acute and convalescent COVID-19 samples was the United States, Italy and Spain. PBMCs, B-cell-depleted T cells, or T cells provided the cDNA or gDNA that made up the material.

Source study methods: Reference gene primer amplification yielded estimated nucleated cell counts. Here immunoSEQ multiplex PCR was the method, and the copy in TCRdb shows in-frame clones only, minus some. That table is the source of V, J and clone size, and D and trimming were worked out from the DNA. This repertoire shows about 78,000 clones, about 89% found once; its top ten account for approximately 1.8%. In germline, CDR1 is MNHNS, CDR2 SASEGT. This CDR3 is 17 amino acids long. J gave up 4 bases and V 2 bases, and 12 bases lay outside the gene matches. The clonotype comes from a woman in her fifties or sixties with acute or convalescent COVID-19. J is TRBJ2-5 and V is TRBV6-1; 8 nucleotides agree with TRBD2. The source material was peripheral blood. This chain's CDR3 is CASSEQGLLGTRETQYF. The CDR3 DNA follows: TGTGCCAGCAGTGAACAGGGCCTCCTCGGGACTAGAGAGACCCAGTACTTC.